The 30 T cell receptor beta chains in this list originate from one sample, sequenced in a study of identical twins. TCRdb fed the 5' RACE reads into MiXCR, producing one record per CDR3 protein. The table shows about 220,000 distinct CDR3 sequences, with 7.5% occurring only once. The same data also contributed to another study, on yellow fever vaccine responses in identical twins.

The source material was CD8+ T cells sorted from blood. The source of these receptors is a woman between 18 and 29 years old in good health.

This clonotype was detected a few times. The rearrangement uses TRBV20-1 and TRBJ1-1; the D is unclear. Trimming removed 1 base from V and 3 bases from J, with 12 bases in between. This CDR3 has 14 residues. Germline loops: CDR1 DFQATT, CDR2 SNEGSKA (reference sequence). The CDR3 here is CSARGASFDTEAFF. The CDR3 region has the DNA TGCAGTGCTAGAGGGGCGTCTTTCGACACTGAAGCTTTCTTT.

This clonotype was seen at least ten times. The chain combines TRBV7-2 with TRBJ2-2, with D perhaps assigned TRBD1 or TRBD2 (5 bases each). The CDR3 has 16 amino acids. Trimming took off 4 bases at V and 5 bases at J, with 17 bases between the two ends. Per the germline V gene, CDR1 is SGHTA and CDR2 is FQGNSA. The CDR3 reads CASSSHRGWGTGELFF. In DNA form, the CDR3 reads TGTGCCAGCAGCTCCCATAGAGGCTGGGGGACCGGGGAGCTGTTTTTT.

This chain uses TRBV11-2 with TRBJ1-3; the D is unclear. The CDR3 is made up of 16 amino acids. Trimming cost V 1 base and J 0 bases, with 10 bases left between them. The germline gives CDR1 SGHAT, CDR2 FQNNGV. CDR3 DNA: TGTGCCAGCAGCTTAGGCCGGGATTCCTCTGGAAACACCATATATTTT. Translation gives CASSLGRDSSGNTIYF.

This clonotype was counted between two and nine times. This chain's CDR3 is CASSQEGSGQIYEQYF. As DNA, the CDR3 is TGCGCCAGCAGCCAAGAAGGATCAGGGCAGATCTACGAGCAGTACTTC. The chain is built from TRBV4-1 and TRBJ2-7; D might be TRBD1 (5 bases). The CDR3 is 16 residues long. V lost 0 bases to trimming and J lost 3 bases, with 15 bases between them. Germline V gives CDR1 MGHRA, CDR2 YSYEKL.

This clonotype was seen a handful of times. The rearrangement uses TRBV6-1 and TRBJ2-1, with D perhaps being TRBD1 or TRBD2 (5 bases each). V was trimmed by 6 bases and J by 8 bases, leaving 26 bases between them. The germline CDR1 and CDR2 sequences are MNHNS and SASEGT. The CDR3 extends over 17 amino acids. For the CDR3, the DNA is TGTGCCAGCAGCAGCGCCGGGACCGACAGCCGGGGCGATGAGCAGTTCTTC. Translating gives CASSSAGTDSRGDEQFF.

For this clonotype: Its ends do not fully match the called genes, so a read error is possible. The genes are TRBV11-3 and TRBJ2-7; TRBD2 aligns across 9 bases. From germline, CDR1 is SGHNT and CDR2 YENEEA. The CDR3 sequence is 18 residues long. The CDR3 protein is CASSLGLAVSPTSHEQYF. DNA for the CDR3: TGTGCCAGCAGCTTAGGACTAGCGGTGAGCCCCACCTCCCACGAGCAGTACTTC.

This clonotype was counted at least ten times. This CDR3 reads CASSLVGLAGGRGDTQYF. CDR3 DNA: TGTGCCAGCAGCTTAGTAGGACTAGCGGGGGGTCGCGGAGATACGCAGTATTTT. This sequence joins TRBV7-8 and TRBJ2-3; TRBD2 agrees at 14 bases. The length of the CDR3 is 18 residues. After removal of 1 base from V and 5 bases from J, the junction contained 8 bases not matched to a gene. In germline, CDR1 is SGHVS, CDR2 FQNEAQ.

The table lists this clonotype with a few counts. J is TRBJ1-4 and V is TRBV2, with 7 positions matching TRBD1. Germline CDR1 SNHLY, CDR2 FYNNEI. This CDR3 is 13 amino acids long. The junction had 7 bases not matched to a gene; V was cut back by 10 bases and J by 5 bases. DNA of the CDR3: TGTGCCACCTCCGGGACAGTAAATGAAAAACTGTTTTTT. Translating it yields CATSGTVNEKLFF.

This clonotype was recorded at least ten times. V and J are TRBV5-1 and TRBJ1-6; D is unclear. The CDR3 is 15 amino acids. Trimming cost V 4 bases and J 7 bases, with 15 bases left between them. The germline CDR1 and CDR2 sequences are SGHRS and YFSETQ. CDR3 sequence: CASSPRFALNSPLHF. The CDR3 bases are TGCGCCAGCAGCCCAAGGTTTGCCTTGAATTCACCCCTCCACTTT.

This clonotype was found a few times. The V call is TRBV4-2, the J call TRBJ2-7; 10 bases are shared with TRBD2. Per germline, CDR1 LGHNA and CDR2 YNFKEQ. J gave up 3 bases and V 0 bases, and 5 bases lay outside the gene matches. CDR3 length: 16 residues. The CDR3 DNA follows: TGTGCCAGCAGCCAAGATTGGCCTAGCGGGAGCTACGAGCAGTACTTC. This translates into CASSQDWPSGSYEQYF.

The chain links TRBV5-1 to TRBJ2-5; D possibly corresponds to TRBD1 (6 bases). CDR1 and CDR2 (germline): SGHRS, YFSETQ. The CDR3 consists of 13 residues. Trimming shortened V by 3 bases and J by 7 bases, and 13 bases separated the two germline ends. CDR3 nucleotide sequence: TGCGCCAGCAGCTCGGACAGTCTGGGGACCCAGTACTTC. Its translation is CASSSDSLGTQYF.

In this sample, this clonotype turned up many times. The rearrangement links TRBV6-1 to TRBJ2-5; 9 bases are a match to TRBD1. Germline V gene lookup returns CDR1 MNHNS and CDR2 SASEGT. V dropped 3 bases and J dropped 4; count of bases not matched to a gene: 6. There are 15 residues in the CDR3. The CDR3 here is CASSDQTGGGETQYF. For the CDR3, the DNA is TGTGCCAGCAGTGACCAAACAGGGGGCGGAGAGACCCAGTACTTC.

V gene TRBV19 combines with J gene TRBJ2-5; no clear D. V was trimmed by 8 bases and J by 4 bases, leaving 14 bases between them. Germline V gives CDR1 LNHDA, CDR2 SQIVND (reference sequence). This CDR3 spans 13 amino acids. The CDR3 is CASRPLGVETQYF. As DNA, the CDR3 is TGTGCCAGTCGGCCCCTGGGTGTAGAGACCCAGTACTTC.

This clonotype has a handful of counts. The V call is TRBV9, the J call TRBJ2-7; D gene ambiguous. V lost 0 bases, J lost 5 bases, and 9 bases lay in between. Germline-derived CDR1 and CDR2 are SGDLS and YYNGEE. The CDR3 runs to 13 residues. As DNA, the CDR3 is TGTGCCAGCAGCGTAGACTCTCTACACGAGCAGTACTTC. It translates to CASSVDSLHEQYF. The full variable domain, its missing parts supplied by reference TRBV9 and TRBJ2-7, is DSGVTQTPKHLITATGQRVTLRCSPRSGDLSVYWYQQSLDQGLQFLIQYYNGEERAKGNILERFSAQQFPDLHSELNLSSLELGDSALYFCASSVDSLHEQYFGPGTRLTVT.

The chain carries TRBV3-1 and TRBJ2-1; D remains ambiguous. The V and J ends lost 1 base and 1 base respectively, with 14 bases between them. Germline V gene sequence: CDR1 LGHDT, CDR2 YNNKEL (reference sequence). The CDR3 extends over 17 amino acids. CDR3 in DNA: TGTGCCAGCAGCCAAGGGGTCCGAATCTCTTCCTACAATGAGCAGTTCTTC. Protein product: CASSQGVRISSYNEQFF.

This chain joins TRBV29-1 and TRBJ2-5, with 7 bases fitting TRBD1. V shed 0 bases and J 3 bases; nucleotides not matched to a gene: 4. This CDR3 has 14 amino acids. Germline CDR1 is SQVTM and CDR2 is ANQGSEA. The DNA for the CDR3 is TGCAGCGTTGAAGATTTTGGGACAGAAGAGACCCAGTACTTC. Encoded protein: CSVEDFGTEETQYF.

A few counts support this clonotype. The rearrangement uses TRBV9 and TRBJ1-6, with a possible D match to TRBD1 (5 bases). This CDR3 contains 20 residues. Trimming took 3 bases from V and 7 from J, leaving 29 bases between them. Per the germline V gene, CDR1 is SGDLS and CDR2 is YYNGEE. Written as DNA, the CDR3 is TGTGCCAGCAGCGCCCGTGGGGGGGTGAACCCGGACCGGACGAATTCACCCCTCCACTTT. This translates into CASSARGGVNPDRTNSPLHF.

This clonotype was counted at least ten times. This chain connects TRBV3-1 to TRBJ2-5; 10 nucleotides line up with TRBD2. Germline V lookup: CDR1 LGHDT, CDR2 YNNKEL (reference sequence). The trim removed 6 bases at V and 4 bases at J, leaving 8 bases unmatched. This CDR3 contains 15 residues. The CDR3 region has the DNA TGTGCCAGCAGTGGTGAGCGGGGGGGCATAGAGACCCAGTACTTC. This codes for CASSGERGGIETQYF.

This chain's CDR3 is CASSQASRASDEQFF. As DNA, the CDR3 is TGCGCCAGCAGCCAAGCCAGTAGAGCATCCGATGAGCAGTTCTTC. V and J are TRBV4-1 and TRBJ2-1; no definite D call. V was shortened by 1 base and J by 8 bases, with 15 bases between the two germline ends. This CDR3 comprises 15 residues. Germline V lookup: CDR1 MGHRA, CDR2 YSYEKL.

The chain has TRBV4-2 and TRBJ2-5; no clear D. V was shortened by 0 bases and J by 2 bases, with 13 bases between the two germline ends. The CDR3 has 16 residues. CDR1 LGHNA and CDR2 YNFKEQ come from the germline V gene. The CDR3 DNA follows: TGTGCCAGCAGCCAAGAGGCGGCCCCCCTACAAGAGACCCAGTACTTC. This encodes CASSQEAAPLQETQYF.

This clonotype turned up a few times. CDR3 amino acids: CASSRSRDSEQYF. In nucleotides, the CDR3 is TGCGCCAGCAGCCGCTCCAGGGATAGCGAGCAGTACTTC. The chain carries TRBV4-1 and TRBJ2-7; the D gene is possibly TRBD1 (5 bases). V was clipped by 4 bases and J by 6 bases, with 13 bases between them. The CDR3 loop spans 13 amino acids. The germline V gene encodes CDR1 MGHRA and CDR2 YSYEKL.

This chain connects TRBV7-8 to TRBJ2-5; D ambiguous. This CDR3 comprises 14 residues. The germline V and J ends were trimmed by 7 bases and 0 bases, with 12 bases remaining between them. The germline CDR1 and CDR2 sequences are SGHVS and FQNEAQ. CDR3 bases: TGTGCCAGCACCCACCCCAGCGACCAAGAGACCCAGTACTTC. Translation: CASTHPSDQETQYF. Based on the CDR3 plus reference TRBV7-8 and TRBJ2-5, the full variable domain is GAGVSQSPRYKVAKRGQDVALRCDPISGHVSLFWYQQALGQGPEFLTYFQNEAQLDKSGLPSDRFFAERPEGSVSTLKIQRTQQEDSAVYLCASTHPSDQETQYFGPGTRLLVL.

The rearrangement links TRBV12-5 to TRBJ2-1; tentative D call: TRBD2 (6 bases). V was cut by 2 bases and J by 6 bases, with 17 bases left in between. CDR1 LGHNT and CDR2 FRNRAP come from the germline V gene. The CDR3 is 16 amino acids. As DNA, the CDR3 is TGTGCTAGTGGTTTGCCCCGGCCGGGAGTTGGCAATGAGCAGTTCTTC. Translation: CASGLPRPGVGNEQFF.

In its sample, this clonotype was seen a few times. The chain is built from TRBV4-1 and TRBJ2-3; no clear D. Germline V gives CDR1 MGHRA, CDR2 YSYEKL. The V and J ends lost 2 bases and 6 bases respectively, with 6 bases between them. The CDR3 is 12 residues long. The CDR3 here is CASSQSLDTQYF. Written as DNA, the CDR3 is TGCGCCAGCAGCCAATCCCTTGATACGCAGTATTTT.

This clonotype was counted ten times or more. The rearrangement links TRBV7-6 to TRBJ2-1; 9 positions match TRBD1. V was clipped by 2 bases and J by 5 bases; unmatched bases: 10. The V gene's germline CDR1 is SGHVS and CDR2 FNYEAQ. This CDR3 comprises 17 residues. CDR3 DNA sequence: TGTGCCAGCAGCTTAATAAGCCGGGACAGGGTCCACAATGAGCAGTTCTTC. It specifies CASSLISRDRVHNEQFF.

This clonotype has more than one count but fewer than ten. The CDR3 nucleotides are TGTGCCAGCAGCCTCCAGCTTGGCGGACGGGAGACCCAGTACTTC. As protein: CASSLQLGGRETQYF. The chain joins TRBV28 to TRBJ2-5; D unresolved. CDR1 is MDHEN and CDR2 is SYDVKM in the germline V gene. The CDR3 extends over 15 amino acids. With 6 bases removed from V and 5 bases from J, the gap between germline ends came to 19 bases.

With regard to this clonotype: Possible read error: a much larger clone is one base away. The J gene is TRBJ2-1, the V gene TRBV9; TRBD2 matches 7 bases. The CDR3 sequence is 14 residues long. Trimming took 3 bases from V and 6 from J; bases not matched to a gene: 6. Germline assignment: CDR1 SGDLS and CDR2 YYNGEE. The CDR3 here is CASSGRESRNEQFF. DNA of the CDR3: TGTGCCAGCAGCGGGCGGGAGTCCCGCAATGAGCAGTTCTTC.

The CDR3 DNA reads TGTGCCAGCAGTGAAATAGCGGGGGTACAAGAGACCCAGTACTTC. This encodes CASSEIAGVQETQYF. The chain has TRBV6-1 and TRBJ2-5; TRBD2 aligns across 9 bases. V shed 2 bases and J 2 bases; nucleotides not matched to a gene: 3. The CDR3 runs 15 residues. Germline CDR1 reads MNHNS; CDR2 reads SASEGT.

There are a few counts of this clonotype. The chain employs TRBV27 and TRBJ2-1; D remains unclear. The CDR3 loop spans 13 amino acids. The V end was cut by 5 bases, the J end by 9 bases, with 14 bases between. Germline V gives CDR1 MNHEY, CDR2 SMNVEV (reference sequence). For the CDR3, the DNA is TGTGCCAGCAGTCCGACCTCGTTGGGTGAGCAGTTCTTC. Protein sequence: CASSPTSLGEQFF.

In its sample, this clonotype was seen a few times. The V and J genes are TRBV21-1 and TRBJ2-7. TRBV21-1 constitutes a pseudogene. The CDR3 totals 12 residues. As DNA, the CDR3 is TGTGCCAGCAGATGTAGCACCTACGAGCAGTACTTC. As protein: CASRCSTYEQYF.